The clone carrying this TCR beta chain was counted at least ten times. Its target is not known. Overall study findings and caveats: Whole repertoires were not studied in the larger cohort, only one V-J beta rearrangement. Tumor memory CD4+ T cell TCR gene usage clustered with blood and lymph node memory CD4+ cells and lymph node naive CD4+ cells. Tumor-infiltrating Treg TCR alpha and beta sequences overlapped most with tumor naive CD4+ T cells, then blood naive.

A single record per CDR3 protein comes from TCRdb applying MiXCR to the 5' RACE reads. The sample lists just over 60,000 distinct CDR3 sequences, 25% to 35% occurring once. The ends were cut back, 5 bases at V and 4 bases at J, with 12 bases in the middle. This CDR3 is built from 13 residues. Germline V lookup: CDR1 SGHTA, CDR2 FQGTGA. Naive CD4+ cells had CD25+ Tregs removed. The source material was tumor-infiltrating naive CD4+ T cells sorted from the breast tumor. Subset here: naive CD4+ T cells, CD4+CD45RA+CD25-. The TCR was taken from a female donor with breast cancer. The V and J genes are TRBV7-3 and TRBJ2-7, with D perhaps matching TRBD1 (6 bases). Written as DNA, the CDR3 is TGTGCCAGCAGCACGACAGGAGGTTACGAGCAGTACTTC. Translation: CASSTTGGYEQYF.